The next 29 T cell receptor beta chains were all read from a single sample in a study of blood T cell repertoires in COVID-19. The repertoire was sequenced with immunoSEQ multiplex PCR; TCRdb's copy has only in-frame clones and lacks some. The sample includes hundreds of thousands of clones, around 89% of them seen just once. The specimen sequenced was PBMCs or T cells enriched from blood (not recorded which). Receptors originate from a man aged 45 to 65 who had been exposed to COVID-19.

This chain links TRBV21-1 with TRBJ2-1; the table's D call, TRBD2, was not checked against the DNA. TRBV21-1 is a listed pseudogene. This CDR3 is 18 amino acids long. The CDR3 loop reads CASSKDGTSGRADNEQFF. For the CDR3, the DNA is TGTGCCAGCAGCAAGGATGGGACTAGCGGGAGGGCCGATAATGAGCAGTTCTTC.

This sequence joins TRBV2 and TRBJ1-1; 10 bases agree with TRBD1. CDR1 SNHLY and CDR2 FYNNEI come from the germline V gene. After removal of 6 bases from V and 1 base from J, the junction contained 5 bases not matched to a gene. The CDR3 covers 15 residues. CDR3 amino acids: CASRPRTGGNTEAFF. The CDR3, as DNA: TGTGCCAGCAGGCCTCGGACAGGGGGGAACACTGAAGCTTTCTTT.

This rearrangement joins TRBV3-1 (or the pseudogene TRBV3-2) to TRBJ1-1; 11 bases are a match to TRBD1. Germline CDR1 reads LGHDT; CDR2 reads YNNKEL (reference sequence). CDR3 length equals 15 residues. V shed 0 bases and J 4 bases; nucleotides not matched to a gene: 1. The CDR3 DNA reads as TGTGCCAGCAGCCAAGATGGGACAGGGGGCACTGAAGCTTTCTTT. Translation: CASSQDGTGGTEAFF.

The genes are TRBV11-3 and TRBJ1-4, with 7 bases fitting TRBD1. The CDR3 covers 15 residues. Germline V CDR1 and CDR2: SGHNT, YENEEA. V was clipped by 1 base and J by 4 bases; unmatched bases: 3. In nucleotides, the CDR3 is TGTGCCAGCAGCTTAGGGACAGGCGTTAATGAAAAACTGTTTTTT. Translating gives CASSLGTGVNEKLFF.

Note on this clone: Other nucleotide sequences in the sample specify the same CDR3. The CDR3 bases are TGTGCCAGCTCACCAGGCCAGGGCACAGATACGCAGTATTTT. Translated, it gives CASSPGQGTDTQYF. The rearrangement uses TRBV18 and TRBJ2-3; D remains unclear. This CDR3 comprises 14 residues. V lost 2 bases to trimming and J lost 1 base, with 7 bases between them. Germline V gene data show CDR1 as KGHSH and CDR2 as LQKENI.

This rearrangement joins TRBV28 to TRBJ2-6; D is possibly TRBD2 (5 bases). The germline V gene has CDR1 MDHEN and CDR2 SYDVKM. This CDR3 is built from 16 residues. Between the trimmed V and J ends, which lost 4 bases and 0 bases, there was a span of 10 bases. CDR3 sequence reads: CASSSPGGSGANVLTF. The CDR3 DNA follows: TGTGCCAGCAGTTCCCCTGGAGGCTCTGGGGCCAACGTCCTGACTTTC.

This chain links TRBV5-1 with TRBJ2-3; D possibly corresponds to TRBD2 (6 bases). CDR3 length: 16 amino acids. Germline CDR1 and CDR2: SGHRS and YFSETQ. V dropped 0 bases and J dropped 1 base, with 12 bases sitting between them. The CDR3 protein is CASSLGAGLGTDTQYF. CDR3 bases: TGCGCCAGCAGCTTGGGGGCGGGATTGGGCACAGATACGCAGTATTTT.

As concerns this clone: At the DNA level, this CDR3 is encoded by other sequences in the same sample as well. CDR3 sequence: CASSPGGSGNTIYF. The CDR3 DNA sequence: TGTGCCAGCAGCCCGGGGGGCTCTGGAAACACCATATATTTT. V is TRBV9 and J is TRBJ1-3; TRBD1 is a possible D gene (5 bases). Germline V CDR1 and CDR2: SGDLS, YYNGEE. The CDR3 sequence is 14 residues long. V was shortened by 4 bases and J by 0 bases, with 8 bases between the two germline ends.

The chain couples TRBV10-1 to TRBJ2-3; 9 bases align to TRBD2. The CDR3 extends over 15 amino acids. The germline gives CDR1 WNHNN, CDR2 SYGVQD (reference sequence). Trimming took 3 bases from V and 3 from J; bases not matched to a gene: 4. CDR3: CASSERREGTDTQYF. CDR3 coding DNA: TGCGCCAGCAGTGAACGGCGGGAGGGAACAGATACGCAGTATTTT.

The chain joins TRBV16 to TRBJ2-3; tentative D call: TRBD2 (6 bases). The CDR3 is 15 amino acids. Germline CDR1 KGHSY, CDR2 FQNENV. The germline V and J ends were trimmed by 2 bases and 2 bases, with 11 bases remaining between them. The CDR3 DNA sequence: TGTGCCAGCAGCCAAAAAGGAGGGCTCACAGATACGCAGTATTTT. Amino acids: CASSQKGGLTDTQYF.

The rearrangement uses TRBV12-3 or TRBV12-4 and TRBJ1-1; D unclear. The CDR3 has 11 residues. The ends were cut back, 6 bases at V and 7 bases at J, with 9 bases in the middle. CDR3 region: CASRRTDEAFF. The CDR3 DNA is TGTGCCAGCAGGCGTACAGATGAAGCTTTCTTT.

This rearrangement joins TRBV2 to TRBJ1-1, with unresolved D. Germline V lookup: CDR1 SNHLY, CDR2 FYNNEI. Trimming stripped 4 bases from V and 1 base from J, with 10 bases between. The CDR3 is made up of 14 amino acids. For the CDR3, the DNA is TGTGCCAGCAGTGCCTTTTCCGGGAACACTGAAGCTTTCTTT. Its translation is CASSAFSGNTEAFF.

The chain combines TRBV10-3 with TRBJ2-2; 7 bases match TRBD1. V lost 3 bases, J lost 1 base, and 5 bases stayed unmatched. This CDR3 comprises 16 residues. Germline V lookup: CDR1 ENHRY, CDR2 SYGVKD. The CDR3 DNA reads TGTGCCATCAGTGAACGAGGGGGCCGGAACACCGGGGAGCTGTTTTTT. This codes for CAISERGGRNTGELFF.

J is TRBJ1-2 and V is TRBV5-5, with 7 bases fitting TRBD1. CDR3 length: 12 amino acids. J was trimmed by 4 bases and V by 4 bases; bases with no gene match: 1. CDR1 and CDR2 from the germline V gene are SGHKS and YYEKEE (reference sequence). The CDR3 sequence is CASSRDSYGYTF. The CDR3 nucleotides are TGTGCCAGCAGCCGGGACAGCTATGGCTACACCTTC. The variable domain in full, completed from reference TRBV5-5 and TRBJ1-2, reads DAGVTQSPTHLIKTRGQQVTLRCSPISGHKSVSWYQQVLGQGPQFIFQYYEKEERGRGNFPDRFSARQFPNYSSELNVNALLLGDSALYLCASSRDSYGYTFGSGTRLTVV.

The chain joins TRBV25-1 to TRBJ2-3; the D gene is possibly TRBD2 (6 bases). V lost 4 bases and J 4 bases, leaving 18 bases between the germline ends. The germline gives CDR1 MGHDK, CDR2 SYGVNS. The CDR3 is made up of 16 amino acids. The CDR3 is CASSVLEAGRPDTQYF. CDR3 DNA: TGTGCCAGCAGTGTGTTGGAGGCGGGAAGGCCAGATACGCAGTATTTT. Complete variable domain (other parts from reference TRBV25-1 and TRBJ2-3): EADIYQTPRYLVIGTGKKITLECSQTMGHDKMYWYQQDPGMELHLIHYSYGVNSTEKGDLSSESTVSRIRTEHFPLTLESARPSHTSQYLCASSVLEAGRPDTQYFGPGTRLTVL.

CDR3 residues: CASSFTHPDRGWKGYTF. CDR3 DNA: TGTGCCAGCAGTTTTACCCATCCCGACAGGGGATGGAAAGGCTACACCTTC. The gene calls are TRBV28 and TRBJ1-2; 8 nucleotides align to TRBD1. V dropped 3 bases and J dropped 8; count of bases not matched to a gene: 17. Per the germline V gene, CDR1 is MDHEN and CDR2 is SYDVKM. The length of the CDR3 is 17 residues.

This clone was detected only a few times. The chain joins TRBV5-1 to TRBJ2-1; 10 nucleotides line up with TRBD1. After removal of 3 bases from V and 6 bases from J, the junction contained 9 bases not matched to a gene. The CDR3 extends over 16 amino acids. Germline V gene lookup returns CDR1 SGHRS and CDR2 YFSETQ. The CDR3 sequence is CASSSVGTGEINEQFF. CDR3 DNA: TGCGCCAGCAGCTCCGTCGGGACAGGGGAGATCAATGAGCAGTTCTTC. Using reference TRBV5-1 and TRBJ2-1 for the parts outside the CDR3, the full variable domain is KAGVTQTPRYLIKTRGQQVTLSCSPISGHRSVSWYQQTPGQGLQFLFEYFSETQRNKGNFPGRFSGRQFSNSRSEMNVSTLELGDSALYLCASSSVGTGEINEQFFGPGTRLTVL.

The chain recombines TRBV9 with TRBJ1-1; D is ambiguous. The V gene lost 3 bases and the J gene lost 1 base, with 10 bases spanning the gap. The V gene's germline CDR1 is SGDLS and CDR2 YYNGEE. This CDR3 has 14 amino acids. CDR3: CASSAREANTEAFF. For the CDR3, the DNA is TGTGCCAGCAGCGCCCGAGAGGCGAACACTGAAGCTTTCTTT.

The CDR3 DNA follows: TGTGCCAGCAGCCTCGGGGGGGGTAACTATGGCTACACCTTC. As protein: CASSLGGGNYGYTF. The chain recombines TRBV4-2 with TRBJ1-2, with D possibly matching TRBD1 (5 bases). Trimming took 4 bases from V and 1 from J, leaving 10 bases between them. Germline CDR1 is LGHNA and CDR2 is YNFKEQ. This CDR3 has 14 amino acids.

The gene calls are TRBV7-2 and TRBJ1-4; no firm D call. V shed 5 bases and J shed 0 bases, with 7 bases lying between them. CDR1 and CDR2 (germline): SGHTA, FQGNSA. CDR3 length equals 14 residues. CDR3 coding DNA: TGTGCCAGCAGCCTCCAGGCAACTAATGAAAAACTGTTTTTT. Translated: CASSLQATNEKLFF. The whole variable domain, filled in from reference TRBV7-2 and TRBJ1-4, reads GAGVSQSPSNKVTEKGKDVELRCDPISGHTALYWYRQSLGQGLEFLIYFQGNSAPDKSGLPSDRFSAERTGGSVSTLTIQRTQQEDSAVYLCASSLQATNEKLFFGSGTQLSVL.

The genes are TRBV12-3 or TRBV12-4 and TRBJ2-7; D might be TRBD2 (5 bases). CDR3 length: 12 residues. V shed 6 bases and J shed 3 bases, with 9 bases lying between them. CDR3: CASRRAGYEQYF. The CDR3 nucleotides read TGTGCCAGCAGGCGGGCGGGCTACGAGCAGTACTTC.

The chain links TRBV12-3 or TRBV12-4 to TRBJ1-1, with D possibly matching TRBD1 (5 bases). This CDR3 has 13 amino acids. V was shortened by 6 bases and J by 11 bases, with 19 bases between the two germline ends. The CDR3 DNA follows: TGTGCCAGCAGCCCCGGGACTCGCAAGGAGGCTTTCTTT. The encoded protein is CASSPGTRKEAFF.

The chain links TRBV5-1 to TRBJ1-2; 8 bases align to TRBD1. The V segment lost 0 bases and the J segment 9 bases; nucleotides outside the gene matches: 10. The CDR3 length is 15 residues. CDR1 SGHRS and CDR2 YFSETQ come from the germline V gene. As DNA, the CDR3 is TGCGCCAGCAGCTTGGAGACAGGGGCCTACTCGAGCTACACCTTC. Amino acid sequence: CASSLETGAYSSYTF.

The V and J genes are TRBV4-1 and TRBJ2-3; 9 bases agree with TRBD2. Germline CDR1 and CDR2: MGHRA and YSYEKL. The V and J ends lost 7 bases and 3 bases, in that order; junction bases with no gene match: 14. This CDR3 spans 17 amino acids. CDR3 sequence (DNA): TGCGCCAGCATCCGGGATATAGCGGGAGTACGGACAGATACGCAGTATTTT. Residues: CASIRDIAGVRTDTQYF.

This sequence joins TRBV9 and TRBJ1-3; D is perhaps TRBD1 (5 bases). The CDR3 covers 16 residues. The V end was cut by 1 base, the J end by 0 bases, with 11 bases between. The V gene's germline CDR1 is SGDLS and CDR2 YYNGEE. The CDR3 bases are TGTGCCAGCAGCGTAATGTCCAGGGTCTCTGGAAACACCATATATTTT. Translation: CASSVMSRVSGNTIYF.

This chain uses TRBV3-1 (or the pseudogene TRBV3-2) with TRBJ1-4; weak D call: TRBD1 (6 bases). V lost 0 bases and J 8 bases, leaving 10 bases between the germline ends. This CDR3 has 14 amino acids. From germline, CDR1 is LGHDT and CDR2 YNNKEL (reference sequence). The chain's CDR3 is CASSQDWGQEKLFF. CDR3 DNA sequence: TGTGCCAGCAGCCAAGACTGGGGGCAGGAAAAACTGTTTTTT.

V gene TRBV25-1 combines with J gene TRBJ2-3, with a weak D call TRBD2 (5 bases). Germline V gene data show CDR1 as MGHDK and CDR2 as SYGVNS. The V end lost 0 bases, the J end lost 2 bases, and 9 bases lay between the germline ends. The CDR3 sequence is 15 residues long. The CDR3 protein is CASSEYTGYTDTQYF. The CDR3 coding sequence is TGTGCCAGCAGTGAATATACGGGGTACACAGATACGCAGTATTTT.

This chain connects TRBV18 to TRBJ1-3; 7 bases agree with TRBD1. The trim removed 4 bases at V and 0 bases at J, leaving 6 bases unmatched. The CDR3 covers 16 residues. CDR1 is KGHSH and CDR2 is LQKENI in the germline V gene. CDR3 nucleotides: TGTGCCAGCTCACTCGGACAGGAAGTCTCTGGAAACACCATATATTTT. Translation gives CASSLGQEVSGNTIYF.

The chain has TRBV7-3 and TRBJ2-5, with 9 bases aligning to TRBD2. The CDR3 sequence is 15 residues long. Germline lookup yields CDR1 SGHTA and CDR2 FQGTGA. The junction had 6 bases not matched to a gene; V was cut back by 5 bases and J by 2 bases. Here the CDR3 DNA reads TGTGCCAGCAGCCCCGGGACTAGCAGGCAAGAGACCCAGTACTTC. Its translation: CASSPGTSRQETQYF.